This section outlines one TCR beta chain sequence together with its context. Its specificity is not known. The data derive from a study of T cells in narcolepsy. TCRdb's table, derived via immunoSEQ multiplex PCR, lists solely in-frame clones and lacks some. The sample holds 25,000 to 35,000 clones, roughly 82% seen once. CDR3 length: 14 residues. Per germline, CDR1 SNHLY and CDR2 FYNNEI. V was clipped by 6 bases and J by 4 bases, with 12 bases between them. Whole-study results and caveats: Some memory CD4+ repertoires had no autoreactive clone sequences. Comparing one patient's CSF and blood CD4+ clonotypes highlighted HCRT- and TRIB2-specific autoreactive clonotypes. Reportedly, autoreactive clonotypes were serially detected in patients' blood but not controls'.

This chain joins TRBV2 and TRBJ1-4; TRBD1 is a possible D gene (6 bases). The TCR originated in a human donor with narcolepsy. Material: CD45RA- memory CD4+ T cells from PBMCs. The CDR3 DNA reads TGTGCCAGCAGGGCGACAGGAGTTAATGAAAAACTGTTTTTT. This gives the protein CASRATGVNEKLFF.